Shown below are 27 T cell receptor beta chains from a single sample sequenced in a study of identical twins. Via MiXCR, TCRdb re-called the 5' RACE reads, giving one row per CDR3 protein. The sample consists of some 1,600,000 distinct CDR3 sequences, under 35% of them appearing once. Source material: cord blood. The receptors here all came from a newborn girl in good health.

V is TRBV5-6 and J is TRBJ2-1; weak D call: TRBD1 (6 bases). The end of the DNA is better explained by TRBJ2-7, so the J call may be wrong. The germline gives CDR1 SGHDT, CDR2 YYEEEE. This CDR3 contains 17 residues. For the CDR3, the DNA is TGTGCCAGCAGCAGCCGACACAGGGTGAGCTCCTACAATGAGCAGTACTTC. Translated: CASSSRHRVSSYNEQYF.

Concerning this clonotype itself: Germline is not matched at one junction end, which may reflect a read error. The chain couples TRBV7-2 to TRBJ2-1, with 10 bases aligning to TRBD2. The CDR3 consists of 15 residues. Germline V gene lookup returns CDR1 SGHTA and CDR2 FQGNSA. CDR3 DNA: TGTGCCAGCAGCTTATTTAGCGGGGGGTACAATGAGCGGTTCTTC. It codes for CASSLFSGGYNERFF.

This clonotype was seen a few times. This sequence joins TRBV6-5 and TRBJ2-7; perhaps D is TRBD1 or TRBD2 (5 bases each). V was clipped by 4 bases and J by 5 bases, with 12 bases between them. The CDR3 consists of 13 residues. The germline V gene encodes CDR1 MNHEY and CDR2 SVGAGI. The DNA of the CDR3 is TGTGCCAGCAGTTCCTGGGACGTCCACGAGCAGTACTTC. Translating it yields CASSSWDVHEQYF.

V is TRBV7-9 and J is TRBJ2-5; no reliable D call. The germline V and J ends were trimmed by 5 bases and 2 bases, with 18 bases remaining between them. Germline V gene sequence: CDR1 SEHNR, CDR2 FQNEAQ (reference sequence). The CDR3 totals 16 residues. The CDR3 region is CASSPSPNSQQETQYF. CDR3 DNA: TGTGCCAGCAGCCCCAGTCCGAATTCGCAACAAGAGACCCAGTACTTC.

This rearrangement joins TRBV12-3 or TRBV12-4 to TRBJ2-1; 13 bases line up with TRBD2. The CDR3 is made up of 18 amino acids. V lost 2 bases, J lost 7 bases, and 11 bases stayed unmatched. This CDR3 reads CASSLRTTSGGVGNEQFF. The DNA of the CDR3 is TGTGCCAGCAGTTTAAGAACAACTAGCGGGGGGGTGGGTAATGAGCAGTTCTTC.

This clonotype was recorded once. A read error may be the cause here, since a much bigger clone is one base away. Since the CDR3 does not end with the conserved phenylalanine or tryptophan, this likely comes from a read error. Written as DNA, the CDR3 is TGTGCCAGCACCACCGGACAGGGGCACTACGAGCAGTACATC. Its protein is CASTTGQGHYEQYI. J is TRBJ2-7 and V is TRBV6-6; 9 bases match TRBD1. The CDR3 runs to 14 residues. Germline V lookup: CDR1 MNHNY, CDR2 SVGAGI (reference sequence). V dropped 7 bases and J dropped 3; count of bases not matched to a gene: 7.

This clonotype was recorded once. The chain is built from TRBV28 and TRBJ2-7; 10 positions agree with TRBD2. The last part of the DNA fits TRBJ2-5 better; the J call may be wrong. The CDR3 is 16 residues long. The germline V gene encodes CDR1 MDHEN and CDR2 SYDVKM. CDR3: CASSFSAKTSGETQYF. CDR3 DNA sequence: TGTGCCAGCAGTTTCTCGGCTAAGACTAGCGGGGAGACCCAGTACTTC.

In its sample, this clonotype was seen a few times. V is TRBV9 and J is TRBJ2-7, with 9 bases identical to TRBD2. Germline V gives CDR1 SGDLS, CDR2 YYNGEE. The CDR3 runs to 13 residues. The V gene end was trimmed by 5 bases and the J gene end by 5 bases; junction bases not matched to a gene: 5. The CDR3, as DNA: TGTGCCAGCAGTGTTGCGGGAGGGAACGAGCAGTACTTC. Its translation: CASSVAGGNEQYF.

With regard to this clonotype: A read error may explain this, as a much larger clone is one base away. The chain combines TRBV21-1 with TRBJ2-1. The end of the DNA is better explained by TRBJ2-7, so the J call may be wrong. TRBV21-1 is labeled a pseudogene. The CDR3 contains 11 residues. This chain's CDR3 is CASSKYNEQYF. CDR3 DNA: TGTGCCAGCAGCAAATACAATGAGCAGTACTTC.

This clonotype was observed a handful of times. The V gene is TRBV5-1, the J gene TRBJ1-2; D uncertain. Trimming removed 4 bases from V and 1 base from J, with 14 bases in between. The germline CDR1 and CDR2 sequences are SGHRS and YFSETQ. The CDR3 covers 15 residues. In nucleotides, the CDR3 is TGCGCCAGCAGCGTGGAGGCCTTCTTTAACTATGGCTACACCTTC. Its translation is CASSVEAFFNYGYTF.

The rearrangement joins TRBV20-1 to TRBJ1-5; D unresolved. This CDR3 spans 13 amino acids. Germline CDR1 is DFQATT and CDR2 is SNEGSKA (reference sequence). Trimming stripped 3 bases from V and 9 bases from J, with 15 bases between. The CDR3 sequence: CSASPRAFGPQHF. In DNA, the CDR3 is TGCAGTGCTAGCCCCCGGGCATTCGGGCCCCAGCATTTT.

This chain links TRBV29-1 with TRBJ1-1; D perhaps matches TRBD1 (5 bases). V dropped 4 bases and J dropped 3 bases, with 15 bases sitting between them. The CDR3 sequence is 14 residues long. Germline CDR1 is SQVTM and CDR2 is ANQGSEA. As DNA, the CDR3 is TGCAGCGTTGCCCGACCGTGGGGGGACACTGAAGCTTTCTTT. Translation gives CSVARPWGDTEAFF.

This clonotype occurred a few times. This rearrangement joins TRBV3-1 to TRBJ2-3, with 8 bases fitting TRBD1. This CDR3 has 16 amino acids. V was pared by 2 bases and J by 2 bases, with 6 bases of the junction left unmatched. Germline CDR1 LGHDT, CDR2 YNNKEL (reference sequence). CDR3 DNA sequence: TGTGCCAGCAGCCAATTCTCGGACAGGGCCACAGATACGCAGTATTTT. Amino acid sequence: CASSQFSDRATDTQYF.

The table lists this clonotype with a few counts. The CDR3 bases are TGTGCCAGCAGTTACTCGATCGACCGGGGCGGCTACACCTTC. Translated: CASSYSIDRGGYTF. V usage is TRBV6-5 and J usage is TRBJ1-2, with D tentatively TRBD1 (5 bases). Germline V gene lookup returns CDR1 MNHEY and CDR2 SVGAGI. The CDR3 spans 14 residues. Trimming took off 0 bases at V and 8 bases at J, with 13 bases between the two ends.

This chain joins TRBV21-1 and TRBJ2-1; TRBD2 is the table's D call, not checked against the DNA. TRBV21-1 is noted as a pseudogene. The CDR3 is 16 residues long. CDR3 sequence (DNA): TGTGCCAGCAGCAAAGAGGAGGCTAGCGGTCCTAATGAGCAGTTCTTC. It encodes CASSKEEASGPNEQFF.

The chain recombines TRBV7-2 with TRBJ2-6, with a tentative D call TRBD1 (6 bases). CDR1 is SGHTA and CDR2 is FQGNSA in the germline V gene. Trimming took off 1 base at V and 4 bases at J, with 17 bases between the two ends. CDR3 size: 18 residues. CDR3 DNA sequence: TGTGCCAGCAGCTTAGTAAGGACAGTACTTACCGGGGCCAACGTCCTGACTTTC. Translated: CASSLVRTVLTGANVLTF. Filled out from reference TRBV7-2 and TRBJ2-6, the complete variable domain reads GAGVSQSPSNKVTEKGKDVELRCDPISGHTALYWYRQSLGQGLEFLIYFQGNSAPDKSGLPSDRFSAERTGGSVSTLTIQRTQQEDSAVYLCASSLVRTVLTGANVLTFGAGSRLTVL.

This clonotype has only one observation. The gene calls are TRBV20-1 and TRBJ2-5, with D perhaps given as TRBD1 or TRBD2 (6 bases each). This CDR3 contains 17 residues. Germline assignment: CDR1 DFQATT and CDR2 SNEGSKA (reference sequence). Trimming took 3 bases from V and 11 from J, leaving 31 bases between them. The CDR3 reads CSARADGGPSSNNEQYF. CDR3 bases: TGCAGTGCTAGGGCTGATGGGGGGCCATCGAGTAACAATGAGCAGTACTTC.

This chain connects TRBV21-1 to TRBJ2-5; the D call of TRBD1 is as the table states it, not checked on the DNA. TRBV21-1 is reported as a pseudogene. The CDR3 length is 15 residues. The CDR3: CASLDLQGAQETQYF. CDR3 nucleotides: TGTGCCAGCCTTGACCTTCAGGGGGCCCAGGAGACCCAGTACTTC.

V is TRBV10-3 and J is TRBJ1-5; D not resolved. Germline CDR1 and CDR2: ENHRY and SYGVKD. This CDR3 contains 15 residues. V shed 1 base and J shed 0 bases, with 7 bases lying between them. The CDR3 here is CAISEFEISNQPQHF. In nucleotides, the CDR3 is TGTGCCATCAGTGAGTTTGAGATTAGCAATCAGCCCCAGCATTTT.

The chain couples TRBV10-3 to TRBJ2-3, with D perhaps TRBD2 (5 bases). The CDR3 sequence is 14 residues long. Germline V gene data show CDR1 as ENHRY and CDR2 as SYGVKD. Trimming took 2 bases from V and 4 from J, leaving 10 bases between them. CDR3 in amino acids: CAISERGRADTQYF. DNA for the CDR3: TGTGCCATCAGTGAGCGCGGGCGGGCAGATACGCAGTATTTT.

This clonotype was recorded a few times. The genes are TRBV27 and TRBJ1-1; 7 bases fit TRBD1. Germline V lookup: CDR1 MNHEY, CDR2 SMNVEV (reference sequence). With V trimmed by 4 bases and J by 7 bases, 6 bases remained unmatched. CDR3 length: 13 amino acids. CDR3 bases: TGTGCCAGCAGTTCGGAGGGGGCTAGTGAAGCTTTCTTT. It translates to CASSSEGASEAFF.

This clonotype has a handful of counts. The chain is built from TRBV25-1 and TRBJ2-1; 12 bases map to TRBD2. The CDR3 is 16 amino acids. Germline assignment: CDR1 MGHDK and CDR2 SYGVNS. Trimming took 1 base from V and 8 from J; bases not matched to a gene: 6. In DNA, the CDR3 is TGTGCCAGCAGTGAATTGGCTAGCGGGAGGGTCGATGAGCAGTTCTTC. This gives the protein CASSELASGRVDEQFF.

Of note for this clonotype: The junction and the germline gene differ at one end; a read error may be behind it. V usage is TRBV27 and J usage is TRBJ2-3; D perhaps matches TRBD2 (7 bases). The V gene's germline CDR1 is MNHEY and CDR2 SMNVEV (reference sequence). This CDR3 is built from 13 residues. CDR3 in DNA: TGTGCCAGCAGTTTGGGGGGGGCAGATACGCGGTATTTT. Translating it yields CASSLGGADTRYF.

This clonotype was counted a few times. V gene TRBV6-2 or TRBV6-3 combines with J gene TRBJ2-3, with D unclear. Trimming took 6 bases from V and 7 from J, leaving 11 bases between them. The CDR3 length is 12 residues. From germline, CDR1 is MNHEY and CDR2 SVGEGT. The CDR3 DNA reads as TGTGCCAGCAGCACACAACGACATACGCAGTATTTT. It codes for CASSTQRHTQYF.

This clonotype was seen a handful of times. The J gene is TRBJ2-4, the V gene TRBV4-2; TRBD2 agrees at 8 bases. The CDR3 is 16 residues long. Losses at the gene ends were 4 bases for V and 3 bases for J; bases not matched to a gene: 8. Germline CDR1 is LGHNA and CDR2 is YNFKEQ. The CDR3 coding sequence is TGTGCCAGCAGCCTAGCCCGGGGGGGCATCAAAAACATTCAGTACTTC. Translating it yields CASSLARGGIKNIQYF.

The CDR3 DNA sequence: TGTGCCAGCAGTGACAGGGTGGAGCAGTACTTC. Protein sequence: CASSDRVEQYF. The chain carries TRBV27 and TRBJ2-5; 7 nucleotides align to TRBD1. Germline loops: CDR1 MNHEY, CDR2 SMNVEV (reference sequence). Trimming at V came to 5 bases and at J to 11 bases, leaving 5 bases not matched to a gene. This CDR3 has 11 amino acids.

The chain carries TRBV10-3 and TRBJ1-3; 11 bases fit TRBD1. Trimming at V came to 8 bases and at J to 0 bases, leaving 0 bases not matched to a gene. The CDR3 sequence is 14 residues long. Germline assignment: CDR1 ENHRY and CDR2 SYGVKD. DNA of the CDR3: TGTGCCATCGGGACAGGGGGCTCTGGAAACACCATATATTTT. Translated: CAIGTGGSGNTIYF.